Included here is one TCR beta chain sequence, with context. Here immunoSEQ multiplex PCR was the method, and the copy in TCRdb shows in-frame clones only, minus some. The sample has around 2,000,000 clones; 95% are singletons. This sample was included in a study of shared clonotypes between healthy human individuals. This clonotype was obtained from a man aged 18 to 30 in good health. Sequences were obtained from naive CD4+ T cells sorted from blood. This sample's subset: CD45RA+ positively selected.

This CDR3 is CASSPVGDSAEKLFF. The CDR3 nucleotides read TGTGCCAGCAGCCCAGTGGGGGACAGCGCGGAAAAACTGTTTTTT. The rearrangement uses TRBV6-5 and TRBJ1-4; 7 nucleotides line up with TRBD1. CDR1 is MNHEY and CDR2 is SVGAGI in the germline V gene. Trimming removed 6 bases from V and 8 bases from J; junction bases left unmatched: 12. The CDR3 contains 15 residues.